This record covers a single T cell receptor (beta chain). These data are taken from a study of blood T cell repertoires in COVID-19. In the authors' methods: Estimation of nucleated cell counts was performed using reference gene primer amplification. The method was immunoSEQ multiplex PCR; TCRdb's version includes in-frame clones alone and lacks a portion of them. V and J calls and clone size are those listed in that table; D and trimming were worked out from the DNA. This table has about 420,000 clones, about 90% appearing once. Germline CDR1 reads SGHTA; CDR2 reads FQGNSA. There are 15 residues in the CDR3. Trimming took 1 base from V and 4 from J; bases not matched to a gene: 6.

The sequence came from a man aged 18 to 29 with COVID-19, enrolled during active disease. What was sequenced was peripheral blood. This chain joins TRBV7-2 and TRBJ2-7; 8 nucleotides line up with TRBD2. This CDR3 reads CASSLGSGGVYEQYF. CDR3 in DNA: TGTGCCAGCAGCTTAGGTTCGGGGGGGGTATACGAGCAGTACTTC.